This T cell receptor beta chain comes out of a study of blood T cell repertoires in COVID-19. Whole-study context: COVID-19 samples collected from the United States, Italy and Spain covered acute and convalescent phases.

This clone has a single count. As handled by the study authors: Quantification of nucleated cells was approximated via reference gene primer amplification. Generated by immunoSEQ multiplex PCR, the TCRdb table keeps only in-frame clones and is missing some. D and trimming were read from the DNA, whereas the V and J calls and clone size are those reported in that table. The sample has nearly 300,000 clones, about 91% seen once; the top ten hold over 6%. This CDR3 is built from 14 residues. Losses at the gene ends were 6 bases for V and 2 bases for J; bases not matched to a gene: 7. Germline CDR1 is SGHRS and CDR2 is YFSETQ.

This receptor was identified in a woman aged 25 to 45 who had recovered from COVID-19. Sequencing input: peripheral blood. The chain recombines TRBV5-1 with TRBJ1-2; TRBD1 matches at 7 bases. The CDR3 sequence: CASTPGTANYGYTF. CDR3 coding DNA: TGCGCCAGCACCCCTGGGACAGCCAACTATGGCTACACCTTC.